The rows below give T cell receptor beta chains drawn from one sample of a study of post-analysis software for immune sequencing data. From the PCR reads, TCRdb called clonotypes with MiXCR, one entry per CDR3 protein. The data contain around 500,000 distinct CDR3 sequences, approximately 34% of them seen just once; the ten biggest clones take up 4.5% to 7.5%. The sequenced sample consisted of blood. The receptor set was obtained from a girl aged 2-17 years with multiple sclerosis. Each CDR3 is given with its conserved first and last residue. A D gene is named only where the DNA matches it firmly. Not all rows give a size; the values are once, few, many and, for expanded clones, a class.

cdr3_aa: CASSGQISQETQYF; cdr3_nt: TGTGCCAGCAGCGGACAAATTTCTCAAGAGACCCAGTACTTC; j_call: TRBJ2-5; d_call: -; clone_size: -; v_call: TRBV14
cdr3_aa: CAVSTGTSQTEAFF; cdr3_nt: TGTGCCGTCAGTACAGGCACTTCGCAAACTGAAGCTTTCTTT; j_call: TRBJ1-1; d_call: -; clone_size: once; v_call: TRBV10-3
cdr3_aa: CASSLASRGGYNEQYF; cdr3_nt: TGCGCCAGCAGCTTGGCTAGCAGGGGAGGATACAATGAGCAGTACTTC; j_call: TRBJ2-5; d_call: -; clone_size: -; v_call: TRBV5-1
cdr3_aa: CASSPPGWATYEQYF; cdr3_nt: TGTGCCAGCTCACCACCAGGGTGGGCAACCTACGAGCAGTACTTC; j_call: TRBJ2-7; d_call: -; clone_size: -; v_call: TRBV18
cdr3_aa: CSVVGQGGETQYF; cdr3_nt: TGCAGCGTTGTAGGGCAGGGCGGGGAGACCCAGTACTTC; j_call: TRBJ2-5; d_call: -; clone_size: few; v_call: TRBV29-1
cdr3_aa: CASSLIGKADTQYF; cdr3_nt: TGTGCCAGCAGCTTAATAGGGAAAGCAGATACGCAGTATTTT; j_call: TRBJ2-3; d_call: -; clone_size: few; v_call: TRBV7-3
cdr3_aa: CASTLQGSSWQETQYF; cdr3_nt: TGTGCCAGTACCCTACAGGGGAGTAGTTGGCAAGAGACCCAGTACTTC; j_call: TRBJ2-5; d_call: TRBD1; clone_size: -; v_call: TRBV6-1
cdr3_aa: CASSYVRGGGNTQYF; cdr3_nt: TGTGCCAGCAGTTACGTGCGGGGGGGCGGGAATACGCAGTATTTT; j_call: TRBJ2-3; d_call: TRBD2; clone_size: -; v_call: TRBV6-5
cdr3_aa: CASSLGGGNAEAFF; cdr3_nt: TGTGCCAGCAGCTTAGGGGGGGGCAACGCTGAAGCTTTCTTT; j_call: TRBJ1-1; d_call: -; clone_size: -; v_call: TRBV11-3
cdr3_aa: CATSDPPGAMNTEAFF; cdr3_nt: TGTGCCACCAGTGATCCGCCAGGAGCGATGAACACTGAAGCTTTCTTT; j_call: TRBJ1-1; d_call: -; clone_size: few; v_call: TRBV24-1
cdr3_aa: CSARDPEQGEAFF; cdr3_nt: TGCAGTGCTAGAGATCCGGAACAGGGTGAAGCTTTCTTT; j_call: TRBJ1-1; d_call: -; clone_size: -; v_call: TRBV20-1
cdr3_aa: CASSQYRQWGTDEQFF; cdr3_nt: TGTGCCAGCAGCCAATATAGACAGTGGGGCACGGATGAGCAGTTCTTC; j_call: TRBJ2-1; d_call: -; clone_size: few; v_call: TRBV14
cdr3_aa: CSASDDRVQPQHF; cdr3_nt: TGCAGTGCTAGCGACGACAGGGTCCAGCCCCAGCATTTT; j_call: TRBJ1-5; d_call: TRBD1; clone_size: few; v_call: TRBV20-1
cdr3_aa: CASSSDTTRDTQYF; cdr3_nt: TGTGCCAGCAGCTCCGACACCACCCGAGATACGCAGTATTTT; j_call: TRBJ2-3; d_call: -; clone_size: -; v_call: TRBV7-6
cdr3_aa: CASSFGSGRWQYF; cdr3_nt: TGTGCCAGCAGCTTTGGTAGCGGTCGGTGGCAGTACTTC; j_call: TRBJ2-5; d_call: -; clone_size: once; v_call: TRBV13
cdr3_aa: CASSSQRTGVETQYF; cdr3_nt: TGTGCCAGCAGCTCCCAACGGACAGGGGTGGAGACCCAGTACTTC; j_call: TRBJ2-5; d_call: TRBD1; clone_size: few; v_call: TRBV11-2
cdr3_aa: CATSRDPGLASHERFF; cdr3_nt: TGTGCCACCAGCAGAGATCCGGGACTAGCTTCCCATGAGCGGTTCTTC; j_call: TRBJ2-1; d_call: TRBD2; clone_size: once; v_call: TRBV15
cdr3_aa: CASCGTPNYEQYF; cdr3_nt: TGTGCCAGCTGCGGGACACCGAACTACGAGCAGTACTTC; j_call: TRBJ2-7; d_call: -; clone_size: -; v_call: TRBV28
cdr3_aa: CASRGDEGIRTDTQYF; cdr3_nt: TGTGCCAGCAGGGGGGACGAGGGAATACGCACAGATACGCAGTATTTT; j_call: TRBJ2-3; d_call: -; clone_size: -; v_call: TRBV25-1
cdr3_aa: CASSPRRAAPYEQYF; cdr3_nt: TGTGCCAGCAGTCCTCGACGCGCAGCGCCCTACGAGCAGTACTTC; j_call: TRBJ2-7; d_call: -; clone_size: -; v_call: TRBV12-3/TRBV12-4
cdr3_aa: CASSSPGAGRNEQFF; cdr3_nt: TGTGCCAGCAGTTCCCCCGGGGCAGGGCGGAATGAGCAGTTCTTC; j_call: TRBJ2-1; d_call: -; clone_size: few; v_call: TRBV12-3/TRBV12-4